This T cell receptor (beta chain) stems from a study of T-cell reconstitution after alpha-beta-depleted transplantation in children. Study-level points and caveats: Where some patients showed high TCRbeta diversity at day 60, it came from recipient T cells and thymic progenitors that had survived. After one year, T-cell counts and TCRbeta diversity mostly came from new T cells. Several hundred expanded graft clones reportedly supplied alpha-beta T cells about two months after transplant.

V lost 2 bases and J lost 7; bases outside the gene matches: 6. This CDR3 contains 16 residues. This clonotype was counted ten times or more. Its antigen is undetermined. TCRbeta library construction was performed incorporating unique molecular identifiers. Each CDR3 protein gets one entry after TCRdb re-called the PCR reads with MiXCR. The sample consists of 97,000 or so distinct CDR3 sequences, less than 6% of them appearing once. The source is a female patient aged 2-15 years who had a stem cell transplant for Fanconi anemia, so the T cells may come from the graft donor. The J gene is TRBJ2-2, the V gene TRBV12-3 or TRBV12-4, with 11 bases lining up with TRBD2. The sample was PBMCs, mostly from graft donor cells, taken 60 days after TCRalphabeta/CD19-depleted stem cell transplant. The CDR3 reads CASSLSSGRPLGELFF. As DNA, the CDR3 is TGTGCCAGCAGTTTATCTAGCGGGAGGCCCCTCGGGGAGCTGTTTTTT.